The present T cell receptor beta chain was sequenced within a study of shared clonotypes between healthy human individuals. Study background: Sampling drew on donors who were two women and a few men aged 18 to 49.

A remark on this clone: Its matching antigen is unknown.

Data came from immunoSEQ multiplex PCR; TCRdb stores just in-frame clones and leaves some out. The sample consists of some 1.5 million clones, 95% to 99% of them appearing once. Study-wide findings and caveats: Naive CD4 clonotypes overlapped across a handful of donors at approximately 4.5%.

Trimming took 6 bases from V and 6 from J, leaving 15 bases between them. Germline V CDR1 and CDR2: MNHEY, SVGAGI. The CDR3 is 14 residues long. The source is a man aged 30-40 years in good health. The chain combines TRBV6-5 with TRBJ1-5; D uncertain. Sequencing was done on a sample of naive CD4+ T cells sorted from blood. Noted subset: CD45RA+ positively selected. The CDR3 spells CASSPRMGFQPQHF. CDR3 nucleotides: TGTGCCAGCAGCCCGAGAATGGGGTTTCAGCCCCAGCATTTT.